This T cell receptor (beta chain) derives from a study of T cell responses to AZD1222 COVID-19 vaccine. About the study: Combined were second doses at about 4 or about 12 weeks.

The germline gives CDR1 ENHRY, CDR2 SYGVKD. This CDR3 is built from 15 residues. The V end was cut by 3 bases, the J end by 4 bases, with 12 bases between. Repertoires were generated with immunoSEQ multiplex PCR, while TCRdb's copy carries only in-frame clones and drops some. The repertoire consists of 100,000 to 150,000 clones, with approximately 92% occurring once and the leading ten covering around 3.1%. As to this clone: What it binds is unknown.

Overall study findings and caveats: Females outnumbered males among donors, who were mostly white British; clonal diversity was possibly underestimated. Samples come after the peak T cell response, not at day 14. Increased Spike-specific TCR breadth and depth were observed after two AZD1222 doses.

This sample comprised peripheral blood, obtained on day 0 of AZD1222 vaccination. V usage is TRBV10-3 and J usage is TRBJ1-4; D call uncertain. The origin of this receptor is an adult in good health. The CDR3 DNA reads TGTGCCATCAGTGATAGGCCCGACTATAATGAAAAACTGTTTTTT. Protein sequence: CAISDRPDYNEKLFF.